This section outlines one T cell receptor (beta chain) sequence together with its context. The antigen remains unidentified. Libraries were prepared by immunoSEQ multiplex PCR; TCRdb keeps only in-frame clonotypes and omits some of them. This sample yields 99,000 or so clones, of which over 90% are seen a single time; less than 6.5% belongs to the top ten. The data belong to a study of T cell responses to AZD1222 COVID-19 vaccine. The V gene end was trimmed by 7 bases and the J gene end by 6 bases; junction bases not matched to a gene: 13. The CDR3 consists of 16 residues. CDR1 is LGHDT and CDR2 is YNNKEL in the germline V gene (reference sequence). Study-level results: Just a handful of AZD1222 recipients were seropositive at baseline.

The source material was peripheral blood, sampled on day 0 of AZD1222 vaccination. The sequence was obtained from an adult in good health. The chain couples TRBV3-1 (or the pseudogene TRBV3-2) to TRBJ2-2; 8 positions agree with TRBD1. The DNA for the CDR3 is TGTGCCAGCACTGGACAGGGCGCGCCGGGTGCCGGGGAGCTGTTTTTT. Residues: CASTGQGAPGAGELFF.